This T cell receptor beta chain was sequenced during a study of response to subunit inactivated influenza vaccine. Germline loops: CDR1 SGHDN, CDR2 FVKESK. V lost 0 bases to trimming and J lost 2 bases, with 11 bases between them. The CDR3 consists of 16 residues. Details on this clonotype: The antigen remains undetermined.

TCRdb fed the RT-PCR reads into MiXCR, producing one record per CDR3 protein. The sample lists about 500,000 distinct CDR3 sequences; 16% were seen once. Overall study findings and caveats: A suggestion made by the authors is that each seasonal influenza vaccination recruits few new T cells.

J is TRBJ2-4 and V is TRBV14; D is uncertain. This specimen consisted of CD4+ T cells sorted from PBMCs, obtained roughly 24 months after vaccination. This sequence originates from a man aged 50 to 69 who received an inactivated influenza vaccine. As DNA, the CDR3 is TGTGCCAGCAGCCAAGACTCTTATTTACCCAAAAACATTCAGTACTTC. It translates to CASSQDSYLPKNIQYF.